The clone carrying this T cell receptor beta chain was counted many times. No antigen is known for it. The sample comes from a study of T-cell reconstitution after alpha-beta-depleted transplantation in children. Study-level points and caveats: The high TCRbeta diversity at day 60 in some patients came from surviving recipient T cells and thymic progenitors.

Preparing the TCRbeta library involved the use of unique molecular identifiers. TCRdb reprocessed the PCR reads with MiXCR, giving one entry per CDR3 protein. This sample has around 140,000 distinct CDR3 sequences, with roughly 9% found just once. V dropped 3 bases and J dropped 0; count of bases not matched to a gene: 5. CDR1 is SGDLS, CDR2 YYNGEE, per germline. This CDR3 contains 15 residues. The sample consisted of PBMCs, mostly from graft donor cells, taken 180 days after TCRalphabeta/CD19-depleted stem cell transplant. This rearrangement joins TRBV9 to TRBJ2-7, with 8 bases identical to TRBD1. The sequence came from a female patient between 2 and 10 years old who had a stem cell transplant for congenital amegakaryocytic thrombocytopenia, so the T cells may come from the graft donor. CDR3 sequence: CASSAGQGPSYEQYF. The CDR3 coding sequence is TGTGCCAGCAGCGCAGGACAGGGCCCCTCCTACGAGCAGTACTTC.